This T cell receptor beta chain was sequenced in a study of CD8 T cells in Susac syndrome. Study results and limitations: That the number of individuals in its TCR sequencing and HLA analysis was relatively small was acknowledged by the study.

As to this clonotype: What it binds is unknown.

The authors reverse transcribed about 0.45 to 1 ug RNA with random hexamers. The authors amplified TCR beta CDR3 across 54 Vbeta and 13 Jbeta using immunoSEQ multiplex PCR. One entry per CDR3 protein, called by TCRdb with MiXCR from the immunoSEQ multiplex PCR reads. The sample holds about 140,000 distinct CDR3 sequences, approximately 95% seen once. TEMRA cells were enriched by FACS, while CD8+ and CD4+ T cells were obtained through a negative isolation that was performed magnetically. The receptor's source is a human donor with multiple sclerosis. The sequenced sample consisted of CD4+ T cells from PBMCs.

CDR3 in amino acids: CASSPFSSGGPIEQFF. The CDR3 DNA reads as TGTGCCAGCAGCCCCTTTTCTAGCGGGGGGCCCATCGAGCAGTTCTTC. The V gene is TRBV3-1, the J gene TRBJ2-1, with 11 bases matching TRBD2. The V and J ends lost 4 bases and 10 bases, in that order; junction bases with no gene match: 12. The CDR3 has 16 residues. Germline CDR1 is LGHDT and CDR2 is YNNKEL (reference sequence).